These 18 T cell receptor beta chains share one sample of origin, sequenced in a study of cytomegalovirus exposure and HLA in healthy donors. The PCR used 60 Vbeta and 13 Jbeta primers. Using immunoSEQ multiplex PCR, the repertoire was profiled, and TCRdb retains in-frame clones only, with some absent. This table has around 130,000 clones, about 74% appearing once. Sequences were obtained from PBMCs. All receptors derive from a woman aged 55-69 years in good health and CMV-seronegative.

This clone has a handful of counts. The chain couples TRBV27 to TRBJ2-3; D possibly corresponds to TRBD2 (5 bases). The germline CDR1 and CDR2 sequences are MNHEY and SMNVEV (reference sequence). The CDR3 covers 17 residues. Trimming left V 5 bases short and J 0 bases short, with 18 bases between. The CDR3 bases are TGTGCCAGCAGTCTCGGACTGCGCTTTACTAGCACAGATACGCAGTATTTT. Amino acid sequence: CASSLGLRFTSTDTQYF.

The V gene is TRBV2, the J gene TRBJ1-6, with 7 nucleotides matching TRBD1. The junction had 11 bases not matched to a gene; V was cut back by 9 bases and J by 9 bases. CDR1 and CDR2 (germline): SNHLY, FYNNEI. The CDR3 consists of 14 residues. CDR3 residues: CASSYSTGVSPLHF. The CDR3 bases are TGTGCCAGTAGCTATTCAACAGGGGTTTCACCCCTCCACTTT.

The chain uses TRBV5-1 and TRBJ2-6; D may be TRBD1 (6 bases). The CDR3 sequence is 18 residues long. Germline CDR1 and CDR2: SGHRS and YFSETQ. V lost 2 bases and J 1 base, leaving 16 bases between the germline ends. The CDR3 loop is CASSFRQVLDSGANVLTF. The DNA for the CDR3 is TGCGCCAGCAGCTTCCGACAGGTGCTCGATTCTGGGGCCAACGTCCTGACTTTC.

This clone has only a few counts. V usage is TRBV5-4 and J usage is TRBJ1-3; 12 bases agree with TRBD1. The CDR3 totals 17 residues. After removal of 4 bases from V and 2 bases from J, the junction contained 7 bases not matched to a gene. The germline V gene encodes CDR1 SGHNT and CDR2 YYREEE (reference sequence). The CDR3 protein is CASSAGTGGWAGNTIYF. The CDR3 nucleotides are TGTGCCAGCAGCGCGGGGACAGGGGGCTGGGCTGGAAACACCATATATTTT. The entire variable domain, with the rest obtained from reference TRBV5-4 and TRBJ1-3, is as follows: ETGVTQSPTHLIKTRGQQVTLRCSSQSGHNTVSWYQQALGQGPQFIFQYYREEENGRGNFPPRFSGLQFPNYSSELNVNALELDDSALYLCASSAGTGGWAGNTIYFGEGSWLTVV.

This clone has more than one count but fewer than ten. The rearrangement uses TRBV2 and TRBJ2-1, with TRBD2 matching over 9 bases. J gave up 9 bases and V 2 bases, and 11 bases lay outside the gene matches. The CDR3 length is 16 residues. The germline gives CDR1 SNHLY, CDR2 FYNNEI. The CDR3 here is CASSEWTRGRAGEQFF. CDR3 sequence (DNA): TGTGCCAGCAGTGAATGGACTCGCGGGAGGGCCGGTGAGCAGTTCTTC.

The J gene is TRBJ1-1, the V gene TRBV27; no clear D gene. Trimming took off 3 bases at V and 0 bases at J, with 8 bases between the two ends. Germline V gene data show CDR1 as MNHEY and CDR2 as SMNVEV (reference sequence). The CDR3 is made up of 14 amino acids. This CDR3 reads CASSLKQLNTEAFF. The CDR3 bases are TGTGCCAGCAGTTTGAAACAGTTGAACACTGAAGCTTTCTTT.

This chain uses TRBV5-5 with TRBJ1-2; D unclear. CDR1 is SGHKS, CDR2 YYEKEE, per germline (reference sequence). The CDR3 loop spans 16 amino acids. Deletions cut 0 bases from V and 4 bases from J, with 16 bases between. DNA of the CDR3: TGTGCCAGCAGCTTGGCCTTCGGTGGAGGAGGCTATGGCTACACCTTC. This codes for CASSLAFGGGGYGYTF.

This chain links TRBV11-2 with TRBJ2-7; 8 nucleotides align to TRBD2. The CDR3 is 16 amino acids. Germline V gene sequence: CDR1 SGHAT, CDR2 FQNNGV. Trimming removed 3 bases from V and 0 bases from J; junction bases left unmatched: 7. CDR3 nucleotides: TGTGCCAGCAGCTTGTCTAGCGGGTTGAGCTCCTACGAGCAGTACTTC. Translation: CASSLSSGLSSYEQYF.

This clone showed up just a few times. The chain carries TRBV2 and TRBJ2-7, with 8 bases fitting TRBD1. V trimming: 7 bases; J trimming: 3 bases; junction bases outside the gene matches: 5. The germline gives CDR1 SNHLY, CDR2 FYNNEI. The CDR3 extends over 13 amino acids. CDR3 loop: CASKVTGDYEQYF. CDR3 in DNA: TGTGCCAGCAAAGTGACAGGGGACTACGAGCAGTACTTC.

This chain uses TRBV5-1 with TRBJ1-1, with unresolved D. V gave up 1 base and J gave up 1 base, with 11 bases separating them. CDR3 length equals 15 residues. In germline, CDR1 is SGHRS, CDR2 YFSETQ. This CDR3 is CASSLSGVTNTEAFF. The CDR3 DNA sequence: TGCGCCAGCAGCTTGTCCGGGGTGACGAACACTGAAGCTTTCTTT.

This clone occurred a few times. The V call is TRBV19, the J call TRBJ1-5; D remains ambiguous. The CDR3 has 13 amino acids. Trimming stripped 5 bases from V and 7 bases from J, with 12 bases between. CDR1 is LNHDA, CDR2 SQIVND, per germline (reference sequence). CDR3 coding DNA: TGTGCCAGTAGTTCCAACATATTGCAGCCCCAGCATTTT. Its translation: CASSSNILQPQHF. Filled out from reference TRBV19 and TRBJ1-5, the complete variable domain reads DGGITQSPKYLFRKEGQNVTLSCEQNLNHDAMYWYRQDPGQGLRLIYYSQIVNDFQKGDIAEGYSVSREKKESFPLTVTSAQKNPTAFYLCASSSNILQPQHFGDGTRLSIL.

The rearrangement joins TRBV19 to TRBJ1-2; TRBD1 matches 8 bases. From germline, CDR1 is LNHDA and CDR2 SQIVND (reference sequence). Unmatched junction bases numbered 19, after V lost 7 bases and J lost 6 bases. The CDR3 loop spans 17 amino acids. The CDR3 region has the DNA TGTGCCAGTACCCGGGATGCAGACGGCAGGGGGCTGGATGGCTACACCTTC. Its translation is CASTRDADGRGLDGYTF.

This chain links TRBV28 with TRBJ2-2; D is perhaps TRBD2 (5 bases). V gave up 3 bases and J gave up 6 bases, with 14 bases separating them. Germline V gene lookup returns CDR1 MDHEN and CDR2 SYDVKM. The CDR3 totals 15 residues. The CDR3 spells CASSFPGLLPGELFF. In nucleotides, the CDR3 is TGTGCCAGCAGTTTCCCCGGACTCCTTCCCGGGGAGCTGTTTTTT.

The chain couples TRBV9 to TRBJ1-6, with a tentative D call TRBD1 (6 bases). CDR1 is SGDLS and CDR2 is YYNGEE in the germline V gene. This CDR3 region has 15 residues. Trimming cost V 4 bases and J 5 bases, with 13 bases left between them. CDR3 nucleotide sequence: TGTGCCAGCAGCCCTGCAGGGGCGGATAATTCACCCCTCCACTTT. Protein sequence: CASSPAGADNSPLHF. Supplemented by reference TRBV9 and TRBJ1-6, the full variable domain reads DSGVTQTPKHLITATGQRVTLRCSPRSGDLSVYWYQQSLDQGLQFLIQYYNGEERAKGNILERFSAQQFPDLHSELNLSSLELGDSALYFCASSPAGADNSPLHFGNGTRLTVT.

The chain carries TRBV6-6 and TRBJ2-1; 9 bases match TRBD2. V trimming: 6 bases; J trimming: 5 bases; junction bases outside the gene matches: 2. CDR1 and CDR2 (germline): MNHNY, SVGAGI (reference sequence). The CDR3 sequence is 13 residues long. The CDR3 protein is CASRGLADNEQFF. CDR3 bases: TGTGCCAGCAGGGGACTAGCAGACAATGAGCAGTTCTTC.

This rearrangement joins TRBV7-8 to TRBJ2-7, with TRBD1 as a possible D gene (6 bases). Germline V gene sequence: CDR1 SGHVS, CDR2 FQNEAQ. This CDR3 spans 15 amino acids. V was cut by 5 bases and J by 0 bases, with 14 bases left in between. The CDR3 sequence is CASSTYGQSSYEQYF. CDR3 DNA sequence: TGTGCCAGCAGCACCTATGGACAGAGCTCCTACGAGCAGTACTTC.

CDR3 region: CASSPGLAGSNEQFF. In nucleotides, the CDR3 is TGTGCCAGCAGCCCAGGACTAGCGGGATCCAATGAGCAGTTCTTC. The V gene is TRBV7-3, the J gene TRBJ2-1, with 12 bases that match TRBD2. Trimming cost V 5 bases and J 6 bases; bases outside gene matches: 5. The CDR3 extends over 15 amino acids. Germline V gives CDR1 SGHTA, CDR2 FQGTGA.

The chain uses TRBV19 and TRBJ1-1; D is possibly TRBD1 (5 bases). With 0 bases removed from V and 4 bases from J, the gap between germline ends came to 6 bases. The CDR3 totals 13 residues. CDR1 and CDR2 from the germline V gene are LNHDA and SQIVND (reference sequence). CDR3 in amino acids: CASSIEQGTEAFF. The CDR3 nucleotides are TGTGCCAGTAGTATAGAGCAGGGCACTGAAGCTTTCTTT.